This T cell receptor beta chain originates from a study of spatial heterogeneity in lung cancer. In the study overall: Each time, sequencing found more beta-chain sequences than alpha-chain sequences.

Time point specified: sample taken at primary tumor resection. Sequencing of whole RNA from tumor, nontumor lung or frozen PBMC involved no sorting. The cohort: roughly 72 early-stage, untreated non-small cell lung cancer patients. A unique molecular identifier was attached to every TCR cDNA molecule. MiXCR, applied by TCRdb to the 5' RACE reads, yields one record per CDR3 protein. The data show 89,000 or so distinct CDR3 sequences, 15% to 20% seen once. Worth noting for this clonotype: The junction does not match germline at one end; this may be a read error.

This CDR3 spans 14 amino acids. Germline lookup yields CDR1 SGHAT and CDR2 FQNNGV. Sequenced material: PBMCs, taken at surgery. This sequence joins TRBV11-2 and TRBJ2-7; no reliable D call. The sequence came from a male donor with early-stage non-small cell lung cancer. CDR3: CASSFGAKVDEQYF. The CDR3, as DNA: TGTGCCAGCAGCTTTGGCGCTAAAGTAGACGAACAGTACTTC.